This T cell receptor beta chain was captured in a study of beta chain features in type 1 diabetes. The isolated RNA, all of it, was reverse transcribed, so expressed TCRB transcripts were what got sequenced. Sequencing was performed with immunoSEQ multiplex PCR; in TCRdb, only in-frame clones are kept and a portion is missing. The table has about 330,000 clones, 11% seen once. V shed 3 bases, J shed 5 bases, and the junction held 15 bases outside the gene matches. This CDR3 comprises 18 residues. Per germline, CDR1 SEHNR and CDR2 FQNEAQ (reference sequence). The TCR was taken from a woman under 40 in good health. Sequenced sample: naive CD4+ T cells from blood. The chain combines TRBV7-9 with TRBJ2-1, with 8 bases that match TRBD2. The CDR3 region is CASSFERTSLGDHNEQFF. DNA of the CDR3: TGTGCCAGCAGCTTCGAGCGGACTAGCCTAGGTGATCACAATGAGCAGTTCTTC.